Listed below are T cell receptor beta chains from one sample, sequenced in a study of cytomegalovirus exposure and HLA in healthy donors. TCRdb's table, derived via immunoSEQ multiplex PCR, lists solely in-frame clones and lacks some. The sample shows over 95,000 clones, roughly 71% of them seen only once. The sample was PBMCs. The receptors originated from a man younger than 30 in good health and CMV-seropositive. The CDR3 runs from the conserved cysteine through the conserved F or W. The D gene is left open where the match is weak. Clone size is given for some rows only: seen once, a few or many times, or a class if the clone is expanded.

abundance,v_gene,d_gene,j_gene,CDR3aa,CDR3nt
.,TRBV5-6,TRBD2,TRBJ2-2,CASSSPGLAGGNTGELFF,TGTGCCAGCAGCTCTCCGGGACTAGCGGGGGGGAACACCGGGGAGCTGTTTTTT
.,TRBV15,.,TRBJ2-2,CATSRDLTGELFF,TGTGCCACCAGCAGAGATCTCACCGGGGAGCTGTTTTTT
once,TRBV5-6,TRBD2,TRBJ2-7,CASSLGGGTEQYF,TGTGCCAGCAGCTTGGGGGGGGGTACCGAGCAGTACTTC
.,TRBV9,.,TRBJ1-1,CASSVNSNTEAFF,TGTGCCAGCAGCGTGAACTCGAACACTGAAGCTTTCTTT
.,TRBV18,.,TRBJ2-3,CASSPEADTQYF,TGTGCCAGCTCTCCAGAGGCAGATACGCAGTATTTT
.,TRBV4-1,TRBD1,TRBJ2-7,CASSSDRGYEKYF,TGCGCCAGCAGCTCGGACAGGGGTTACGAGAAGTACTTC
.,TRBV10-1,TRBD1,TRBJ2-2,CASSDGGQGSFDGELFF,TGCGCCAGCAGTGACGGGGGACAGGGGTCGTTCGACGGGGAGCTGTTTTTT
.,TRBV4-2,TRBD1,TRBJ1-2,CASSQDLGDRVKGYTF,TGTGCCAGCAGCCAAGATCTAGGTGACAGGGTAAAGGGCTACACCTTC
.,TRBV27,TRBD2,TRBJ2-3,CASSIGGFADTQYF,TGTGCCAGCAGTATCGGGGGGTTTGCAGATACGCAGTATTTT
.,TRBV19,.,TRBJ1-1,CASTYLGSAEAFF,TGTGCCAGTACCTACCTAGGGAGCGCTGAAGCTTTCTTT
.,TRBV28,.,TRBJ1-1,CASSLGTSNHMNTEAFF,TGTGCCAGCAGTTTGGGCACATCTAACCACATGAACACTGAAGCTTTCTTT
.,TRBV11-1,.,TRBJ2-1,CASSPLVNNEQFF,TGTGCCAGCAGCCCCCTAGTGAACAATGAGCAGTTCTTC
.,TRBV18,TRBD1,TRBJ1-2,CASSPGTGAYGYTF,TGTGCCAGCTCACCCGGGACAGGGGCCTATGGCTACACCTTC
.,TRBV4-1,.,TRBJ1-2,CASSQEAPQNYGYTF,TGCGCCAGCAGCCAAGAAGCGCCTCAGAACTATGGCTACACCTTC
.,TRBV5-1,TRBD1,TRBJ1-1,CASSSPGGQGVNTEAFF,TGCGCCAGCAGCTCACCGGGAGGGCAGGGGGTGAACACTGAAGCTTTCTTT
once,TRBV5-1,TRBD1,TRBJ2-5,CASSIRDRGETQYF,TGCGCCAGCAGCATACGGGACAGGGGTGAGACCCAGTACTTC
.,TRBV6-5,.,TRBJ1-5,CASRDGQRGNQPQHF,TGTGCCAGCAGAGACGGACAGCGTGGCAATCAGCCCCAGCATTTT
.,TRBV29-1,TRBD1,TRBJ1-1,CSVGDRTGAFF,TGCAGCGTGGGGGATAGGACAGGGGCTTTCTTT
.,TRBV27,.,TRBJ1-6,CASRPDSSSSYNSPLHF,TGTGCCAGCAGACCCGACAGCTCGAGCTCCTATAATTCACCCCTCCACTTT
.,TRBV28,TRBD1,TRBJ1-5,CASYYRGSNQPQHF,TGTGCCAGCTACTACAGGGGAAGCAATCAGCCCCAGCATTTT
.,TRBV19,.,TRBJ1-5,CASSIGDSRYQPQHF,TGTGCCAGTAGTATAGGGGACTCCCGTTATCAGCCCCAGCATTTT
.,TRBV11-3,.,TRBJ2-5,CASSLDGARGSETQYF,TGTGCCAGCAGCTTAGATGGGGCGCGGGGCTCGGAGACCCAGTACTTC
.,TRBV10-1,TRBD1,TRBJ2-7,CASSESIGTGSREQYF,TGCGCCAGCAGTGAGTCTATCGGGACAGGGTCGCGGGAGCAGTACTTC
.,TRBV13,TRBD1,TRBJ2-6,CASSSTGNSGANVLTF,TGTGCCAGCAGCTCGACAGGGAACTCTGGGGCCAACGTCCTGACTTTC
.,TRBV6-6,.,TRBJ2-7,CASGDSRSGEQYF,TGTGCCAGCGGGGACTCCAGAAGCGGCGAGCAGTACTTC
.,TRBV7-6,TRBD1,TRBJ1-5,CASSRKPDRGGQPQHF,TGTGCCAGCAGCCGAAAACCGGACAGGGGTGGACAGCCCCAGCATTTT
.,TRBV2,.,TRBJ1-2,CASSEAGFRASGTNGYTF,TGTGCCAGCAGTGAAGCGGGGTTTAGGGCATCGGGAACGAATGGCTACACCTTC
once,TRBV4-1,TRBD1,TRBJ1-2,CASRADRGLQYGYTF,TGCGCCAGCCGAGCGGACAGGGGATTACAATATGGCTACACCTTC
.,TRBV18,.,TRBJ2-5,CASSPLQETQYF,TGTGCCAGCTCACCTCTCCAAGAGACCCAGTACTTC
.,TRBV9,.,TRBJ2-5,CASSVGGSAKETQYF,TGTGCCAGCAGCGTAGGTGGCAGTGCCAAGGAGACCCAGTACTTC
few,TRBV19,.,TRBJ1-3,CAGGLVGNTIYF,TGTGCCGGAGGACTCGTCGGAAACACCATATATTTT
.,TRBV28,TRBD1,TRBJ1-2,CASTTGGPANYGYTF,TGTGCCAGCACCACAGGGGGGCCTGCTAACTATGGCTACACCTTC
.,TRBV11-2,TRBD1,TRBJ2-1,CASSIRGTGGGNEQFF,TGTGCCAGCAGCATCCGCGGGACAGGGGGGGGCAATGAGCAGTTCTTC
few,TRBV25-1,.,TRBJ1-2,CASMQGSYGYTF,TGTGCCAGCATGCAGGGATCCTATGGCTACACCTTC
.,TRBV5-1,.,TRBJ1-2,CASRNTGTPGAGYGYTF,TGCGCCAGCAGAAATACCGGGACACCCGGAGCCGGCTATGGCTACACCTTC
few,TRBV29-1,TRBD1,TRBJ1-4,CSVEEGTGGEKLFF,TGCAGCGTTGAAGAAGGGACAGGGGGAGAGAAACTGTTTTTT
.,TRBV30,TRBD1,TRBJ2-7,CAWMAGGREQYF,TGTGCCTGGATGGCAGGGGGCCGCGAGCAGTACTTC
.,TRBV7-9,.,TRBJ2-7,CASSVHLDTTYEQYF,TGTGCCAGCAGCGTCCACCTGGACACAACCTACGAGCAGTACTTC
few,TRBV10-3,TRBD2,TRBJ2-2,CAISESLAGGPNTGELFF,TGTGCCATCAGTGAGTCTTTAGCGGGGGGGCCGAACACCGGGGAGCTGTTTTTT
.,TRBV6-4,.,TRBJ1-1,CASSRTVDTEAFF,TGTGCCAGCAGCAGGACAGTTGACACTGAAGCTTTCTTT
.,TRBV7-3,TRBD1,TRBJ1-5,CASSLKGLGQGDSLLNQPQHF,TGTGCCAGCAGCTTAAAGGGATTGGGACAGGGAGACTCACTCCTCAATCAGCCCCAGCATTTT
.,TRBV9,TRBD2,TRBJ2-1,CASSPHIAGGYNEQFF,TGTGCCAGCAGCCCTCACATAGCGGGGGGCTACAATGAGCAGTTCTTC
.,TRBV5-1,.,TRBJ1-6,CASSLERQSSYNSPLHF,TGCGCCAGCAGCTTGGAAAGACAGAGCTCCTATAATTCACCCCTCCACTTT
.,TRBV10-2,.,TRBJ1-3,CASSDFSGNTIYF,TGCGCCAGCAGTGACTTCTCTGGAAACACCATATATTTT
.,TRBV12-2,.,TRBJ1-5,CASQRPGQLNQPQHF,TGTGCAAGTCAGAGACCGGGACAACTTAATCAGCCCCAGCATTTT
.,TRBV6-5,.,TRBJ1-1,CASSVSAGRTEAFF,TGTGCCAGCAGCGTGTCGGCAGGTCGAACTGAAGCTTTCTTT
.,TRBV18,TRBD1,TRBJ2-3,CASSQQGAQTDTQYF,TGTGCCAGCTCGCAACAGGGGGCGCAGACAGATACGCAGTATTTT
.,TRBV30,.,TRBJ1-2,CAWTRHGVTNQAPYGYTF,TGTGCCTGGACCCGACACGGGGTTACGAACCAGGCTCCGTATGGCTACACCTTC
.,TRBV15,.,TRBJ2-5,CATSRATGKKETQYF,TGTGCCACCAGCAGAGCTACAGGGAAAAAAGAGACCCAGTACTTC
.,TRBV28,TRBD1,TRBJ1-5,CASSYRTGNQPQHF,TGTGCCAGCAGTTACCGGACAGGAAATCAGCCCCAGCATTTT
few,TRBV4-1,.,TRBJ2-4,CASSQTQGRDPKNIQYF,TGCGCCAGCAGCCAGACACAGGGACGGGATCCCAAAAACATTCAGTACTTC
.,TRBV5-1,.,TRBJ1-1,CASALWPGDYEAFF,TGCGCCAGCGCTCTATGGCCGGGGGACTATGAAGCTTTCTTT